The clone carrying this T cell receptor (beta chain) was recorded only once. The antigen remains unidentified. V was clipped by 5 bases and J by 6 bases; unmatched bases: 6. Looked up from germline, CDR1 is MNHEY and CDR2 is SVGEGT. This CDR3 contains 14 residues. The sample comes from a study of T cell responses to AZD1222 COVID-19 vaccine. Study-wide results and limits: Nearly half of spike-specific TCRs reportedly go after variant regions that carry no mutations. The number of AZD1222 recipients seropositive at baseline was only six. Donors, mostly white British, included more females; clonal diversity was possibly underestimated.

The table came from immunoSEQ multiplex PCR; TCRdb's copy has only in-frame clones and leaves some out. The sample lists 130,000 to 150,000 clones; around 86% were seen once. The chain combines TRBV6-2 or TRBV6-3 with TRBJ1-4; TRBD1 aligns across 7 bases. The receptor was derived from an adult in good health. Sequencing used peripheral blood, obtained on day 0 of MenACWY control vaccination. This CDR3 is CASSPTGWDEKLFF. The CDR3, as DNA: TGTGCCAGCAGTCCGACAGGGTGGGATGAAAAACTGTTTTTT.